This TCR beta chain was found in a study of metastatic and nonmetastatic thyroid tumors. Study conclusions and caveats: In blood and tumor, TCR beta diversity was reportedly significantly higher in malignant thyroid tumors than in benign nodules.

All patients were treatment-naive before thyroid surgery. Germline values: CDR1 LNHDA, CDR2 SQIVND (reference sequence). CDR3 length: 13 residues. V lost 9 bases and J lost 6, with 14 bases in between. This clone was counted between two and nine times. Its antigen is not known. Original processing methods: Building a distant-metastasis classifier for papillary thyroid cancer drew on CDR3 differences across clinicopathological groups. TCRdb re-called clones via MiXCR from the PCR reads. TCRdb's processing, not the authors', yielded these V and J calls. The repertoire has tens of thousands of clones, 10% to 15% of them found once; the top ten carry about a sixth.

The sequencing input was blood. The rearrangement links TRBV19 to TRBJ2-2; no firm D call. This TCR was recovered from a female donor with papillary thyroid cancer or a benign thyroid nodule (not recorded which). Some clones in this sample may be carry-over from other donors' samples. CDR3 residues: CASVLVVSGELFF. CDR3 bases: TGTGCCAGCGTGTTGGTGGTATCCGGGGAGCTGTTTTTT.